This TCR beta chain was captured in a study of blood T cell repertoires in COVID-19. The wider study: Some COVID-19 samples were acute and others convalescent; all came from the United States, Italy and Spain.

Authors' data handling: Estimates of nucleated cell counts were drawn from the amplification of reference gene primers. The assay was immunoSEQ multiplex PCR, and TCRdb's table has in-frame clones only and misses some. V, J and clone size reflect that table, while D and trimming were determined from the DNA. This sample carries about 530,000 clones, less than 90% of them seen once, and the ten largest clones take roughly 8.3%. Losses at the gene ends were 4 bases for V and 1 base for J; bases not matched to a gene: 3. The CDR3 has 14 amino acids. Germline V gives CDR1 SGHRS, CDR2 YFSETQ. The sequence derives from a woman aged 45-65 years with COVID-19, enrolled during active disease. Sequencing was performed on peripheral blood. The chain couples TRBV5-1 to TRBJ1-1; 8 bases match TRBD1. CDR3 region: CASSKQGGNTEAFF. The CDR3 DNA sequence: TGCGCCAGCAGCAAACAGGGGGGGAACACTGAAGCTTTCTTT.